This T cell receptor (beta chain) was profiled in a study of breast tumors, draining lymph nodes, adjacent tissues. Study results and caveats: Data fit most tumor T cells coming from lymph node, expanding in tumor. Tumor and nontumor repertoires were significantly more similar in luminal-like than in basal-like breast cancer. Compared with lymph nodes, tumors were less diverse; compared with nontumor tissue, more. That most tumor T cells come from lymph nodes remained unproven.

Axillary draining lymph nodes of breast cancer patients supplied the node samples. The sample holds many counts of this clonotype. Its target is unknown. The germline gives CDR1 KGHDR, CDR2 SFDVKD. V was cut by 5 bases and J by 0 bases, with 12 bases left in between. This CDR3 contains 15 residues. TCRdb passed the multiplex PCR reads through MiXCR, listing each CDR3 protein once. The repertoire holds about 230,000 distinct CDR3 sequences, less than 40% seen once, with roughly 1.3% in the top ten. The clonotype comes from a female donor with breast cancer. Some clones in this sample may be carry-over from other donors' samples. The sample comprised axillary lymph node tissue. This sequence joins TRBV24-1 and TRBJ2-5; unclear D gene. The CDR3 coding sequence is TGTGCCACCAGTGCCACTACAGCTTACCAAGAGACCCAGTACTTC. Translated, it gives CATSATTAYQETQYF.